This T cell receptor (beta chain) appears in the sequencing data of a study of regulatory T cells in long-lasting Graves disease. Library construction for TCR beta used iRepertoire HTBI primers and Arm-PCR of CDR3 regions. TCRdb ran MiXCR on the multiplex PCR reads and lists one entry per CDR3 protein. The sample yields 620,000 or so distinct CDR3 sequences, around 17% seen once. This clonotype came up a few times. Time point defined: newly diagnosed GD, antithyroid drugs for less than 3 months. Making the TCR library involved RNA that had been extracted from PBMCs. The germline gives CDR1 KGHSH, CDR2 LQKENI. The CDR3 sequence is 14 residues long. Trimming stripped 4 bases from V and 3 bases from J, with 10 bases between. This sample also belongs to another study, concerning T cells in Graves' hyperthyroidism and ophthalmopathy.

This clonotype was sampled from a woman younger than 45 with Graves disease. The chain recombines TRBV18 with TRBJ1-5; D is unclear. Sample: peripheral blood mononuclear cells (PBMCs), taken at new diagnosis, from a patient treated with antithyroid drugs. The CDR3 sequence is CASSQQSLNQPQHF. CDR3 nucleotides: TGTGCCAGCTCACAACAGTCCCTCAATCAGCCCCAGCATTTT.